This T cell receptor beta chain is drawn from a study of response to subunit inactivated influenza vaccine. Study outcomes and limitations: There was a suggestion from the authors that each seasonal influenza vaccination recruits few new T cells.

TCRdb reanalysed the RT-PCR reads using MiXCR and keeps one entry per CDR3 protein. Of 590,000 or so distinct CDR3 sequences in the sample, about 14% were seen once. As to this clonotype: Its specificity is unknown.

This CDR3 is 12 amino acids long. Germline assignment: CDR1 SEHNR and CDR2 FQNEAQ (reference sequence). V lost 7 bases, J lost 13 bases, and 14 bases lay in between. This specimen consisted of PBMCs from blood, obtained 14 days before vaccination. The receptor was isolated from a man between 50 and 59 years old who received an inactivated influenza vaccine. This sequence joins TRBV7-9 and TRBJ1-6, with D tentatively TRBD1 (5 bases). CDR3: CASKVGVGPLHF. CDR3 sequence (DNA): TGTGCCAGCAAAGTGGGGGTGGGGCCCCTCCACTTT.